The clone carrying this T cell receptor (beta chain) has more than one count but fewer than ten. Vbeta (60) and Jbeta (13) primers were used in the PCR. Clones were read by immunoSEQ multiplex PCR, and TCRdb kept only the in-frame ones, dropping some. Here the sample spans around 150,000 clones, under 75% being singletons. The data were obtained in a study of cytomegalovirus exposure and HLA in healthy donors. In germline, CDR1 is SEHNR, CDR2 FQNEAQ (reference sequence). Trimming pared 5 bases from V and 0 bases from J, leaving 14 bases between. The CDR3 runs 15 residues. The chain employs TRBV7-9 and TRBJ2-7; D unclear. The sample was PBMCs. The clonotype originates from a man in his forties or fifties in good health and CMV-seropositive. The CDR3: CASSGEHLSSYEQYF. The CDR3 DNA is TGTGCCAGCAGCGGAGAACATTTGAGCTCCTACGAGCAGTACTTC.